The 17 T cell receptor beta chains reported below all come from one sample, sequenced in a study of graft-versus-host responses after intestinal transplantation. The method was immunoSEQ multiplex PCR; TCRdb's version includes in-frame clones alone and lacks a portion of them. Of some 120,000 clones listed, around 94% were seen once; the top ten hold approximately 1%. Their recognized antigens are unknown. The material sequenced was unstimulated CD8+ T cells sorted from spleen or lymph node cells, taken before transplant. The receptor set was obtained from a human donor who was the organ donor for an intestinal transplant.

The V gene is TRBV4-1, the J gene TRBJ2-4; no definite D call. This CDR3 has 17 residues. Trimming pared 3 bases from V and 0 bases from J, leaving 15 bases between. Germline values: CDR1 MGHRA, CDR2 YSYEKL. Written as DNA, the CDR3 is TGCGCCAGCAGCCATCATACCATTATTCTAGCCAAAAACATTCAGTACTTC. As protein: CASSHHTIILAKNIQYF.

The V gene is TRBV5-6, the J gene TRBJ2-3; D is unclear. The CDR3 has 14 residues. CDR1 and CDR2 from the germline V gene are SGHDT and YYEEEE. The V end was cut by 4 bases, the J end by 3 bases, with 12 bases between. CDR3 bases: TGTGCCAGCAGCGAGCCCCCTGTAACAGATACGCAGTATTTT. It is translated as CASSEPPVTDTQYF.

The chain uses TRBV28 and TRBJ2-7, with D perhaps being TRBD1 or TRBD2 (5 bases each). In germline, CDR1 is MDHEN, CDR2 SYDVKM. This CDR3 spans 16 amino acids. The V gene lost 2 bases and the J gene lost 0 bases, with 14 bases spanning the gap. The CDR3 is CASSLERGASSYEQYF. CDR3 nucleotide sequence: TGTGCCAGCAGTTTAGAGAGGGGAGCGTCCTCCTACGAGCAGTACTTC. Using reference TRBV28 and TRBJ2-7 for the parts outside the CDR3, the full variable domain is DVKVTQSSRYLVKRTGEKVFLECVQDMDHENMFWYRQDPGLGLRLIYFSYDVKMKEKGDIPEGYSVSREKKERFSLILESASTNQTSMYLCASSLERGASSYEQYFGPGTRLTVT.

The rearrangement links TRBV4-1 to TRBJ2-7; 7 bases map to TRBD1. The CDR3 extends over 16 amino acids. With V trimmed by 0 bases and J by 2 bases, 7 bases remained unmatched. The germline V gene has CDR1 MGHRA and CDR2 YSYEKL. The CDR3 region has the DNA TGCGCCAGCAGCCAAGATGAATGGCAGGGGGCCTACGAGCAGTACTTC. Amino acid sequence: CASSQDEWQGAYEQYF.

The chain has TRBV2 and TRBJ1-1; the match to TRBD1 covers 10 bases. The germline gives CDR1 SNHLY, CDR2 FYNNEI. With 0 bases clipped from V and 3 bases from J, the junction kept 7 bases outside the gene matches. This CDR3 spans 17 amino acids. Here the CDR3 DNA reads TGTGCCAGCAGTGAAGCACCGGACAGGGGGGAGTACACTGAAGCTTTCTTT. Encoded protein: CASSEAPDRGEYTEAFF.

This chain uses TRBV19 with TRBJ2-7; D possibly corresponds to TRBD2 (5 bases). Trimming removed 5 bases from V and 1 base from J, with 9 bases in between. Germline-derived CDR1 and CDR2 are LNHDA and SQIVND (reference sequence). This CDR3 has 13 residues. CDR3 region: CASSSTGSYEQYF. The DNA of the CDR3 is TGTGCCAGTAGTTCGACGGGATCCTACGAGCAGTACTTC. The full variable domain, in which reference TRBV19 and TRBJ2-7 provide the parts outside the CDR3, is DGGITQSPKYLFRKEGQNVTLSCEQNLNHDAMYWYRQDPGQGLRLIYYSQIVNDFQKGDIAEGYSVSREKKESFPLTVTSAQKNPTAFYLCASSSTGSYEQYFGPGTRLTVT.

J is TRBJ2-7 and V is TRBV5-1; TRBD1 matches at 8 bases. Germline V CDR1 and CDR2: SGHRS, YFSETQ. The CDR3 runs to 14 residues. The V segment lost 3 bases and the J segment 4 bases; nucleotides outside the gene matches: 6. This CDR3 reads CASSSTGVRYEQYF. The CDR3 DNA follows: TGCGCCAGCAGCTCGACAGGGGTCAGGTACGAGCAGTACTTC. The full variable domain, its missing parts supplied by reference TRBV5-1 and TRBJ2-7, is KAGVTQTPRYLIKTRGQQVTLSCSPISGHRSVSWYQQTPGQGLQFLFEYFSETQRNKGNFPGRFSGRQFSNSRSEMNVSTLELGDSALYLCASSSTGVRYEQYFGPGTRLTVT.

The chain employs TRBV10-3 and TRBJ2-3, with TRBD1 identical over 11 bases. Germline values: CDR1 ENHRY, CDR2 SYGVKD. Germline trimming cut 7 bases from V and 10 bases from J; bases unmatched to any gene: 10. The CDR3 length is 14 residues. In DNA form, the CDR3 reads TGTGCCATCATGGCTGGGACAGGGGGGTTTCCGCAGTATTTT. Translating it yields CAIMAGTGGFPQYF.

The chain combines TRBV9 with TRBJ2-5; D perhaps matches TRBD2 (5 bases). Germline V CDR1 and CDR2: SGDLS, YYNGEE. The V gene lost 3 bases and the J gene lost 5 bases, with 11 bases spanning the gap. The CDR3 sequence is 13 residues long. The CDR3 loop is CASSEWGAETQYF. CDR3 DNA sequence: TGTGCCAGCAGCGAATGGGGAGCGGAGACCCAGTACTTC.

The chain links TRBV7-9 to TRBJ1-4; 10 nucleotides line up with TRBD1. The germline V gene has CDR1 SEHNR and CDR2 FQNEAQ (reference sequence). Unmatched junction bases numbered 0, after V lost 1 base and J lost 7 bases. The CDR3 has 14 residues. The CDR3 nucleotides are TGTGCCAGCAGCTTAGGGGACAGGGGTGAAAAACTGTTTTTT. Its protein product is CASSLGDRGEKLFF.

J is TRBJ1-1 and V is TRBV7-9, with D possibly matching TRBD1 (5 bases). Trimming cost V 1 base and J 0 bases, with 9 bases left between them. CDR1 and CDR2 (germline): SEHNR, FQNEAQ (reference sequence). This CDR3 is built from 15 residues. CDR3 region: CASSLGEGLNTEAFF. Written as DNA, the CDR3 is TGTGCCAGCAGCTTAGGGGAGGGGTTGAACACTGAAGCTTTCTTT. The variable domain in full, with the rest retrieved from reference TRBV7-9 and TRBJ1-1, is DTGVSQNPRHKITKRGQNVTFRCDPISEHNRLYWYRQTLGQGPEFLTYFQNEAQLEKSRLLSDRFSAERPKGSFSTLEIQRTEQGDSAMYLCASSLGEGLNTEAFFGQGTRLTVV.

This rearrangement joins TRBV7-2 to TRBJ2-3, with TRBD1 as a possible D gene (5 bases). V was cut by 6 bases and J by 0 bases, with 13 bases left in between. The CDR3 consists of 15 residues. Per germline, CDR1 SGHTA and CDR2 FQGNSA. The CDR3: CASSPGLFSTDTQYF. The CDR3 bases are TGTGCCAGCAGTCCAGGGTTGTTTAGCACAGATACGCAGTATTTT.

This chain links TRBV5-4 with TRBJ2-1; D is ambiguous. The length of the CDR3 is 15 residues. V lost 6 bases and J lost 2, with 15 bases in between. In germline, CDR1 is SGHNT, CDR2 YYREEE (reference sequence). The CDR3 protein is CASTAFRGAYNEQFF. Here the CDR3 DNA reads TGTGCCAGCACCGCATTTCGCGGAGCCTACAATGAGCAGTTCTTC.

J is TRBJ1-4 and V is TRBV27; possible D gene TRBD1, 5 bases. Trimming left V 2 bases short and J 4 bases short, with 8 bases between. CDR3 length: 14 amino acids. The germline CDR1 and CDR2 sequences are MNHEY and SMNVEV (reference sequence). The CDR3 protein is CASSLDSFNEKLFF. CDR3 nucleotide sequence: TGTGCCAGCAGTTTAGACAGCTTTAATGAAAAACTGTTTTTT.

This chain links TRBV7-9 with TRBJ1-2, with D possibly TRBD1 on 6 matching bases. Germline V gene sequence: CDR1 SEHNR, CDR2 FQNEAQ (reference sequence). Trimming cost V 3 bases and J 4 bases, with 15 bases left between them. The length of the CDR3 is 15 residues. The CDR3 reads CASSFEGGASYGYTF. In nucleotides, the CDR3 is TGTGCCAGCAGCTTTGAGGGGGGCGCGAGCTATGGCTACACCTTC.

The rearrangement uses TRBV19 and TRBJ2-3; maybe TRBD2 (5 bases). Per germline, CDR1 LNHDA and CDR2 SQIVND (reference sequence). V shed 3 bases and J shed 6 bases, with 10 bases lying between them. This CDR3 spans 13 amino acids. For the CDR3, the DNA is TGTGCCAGTAGTATCGGACCGGGGGATACGCAGTATTTT. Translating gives CASSIGPGDTQYF. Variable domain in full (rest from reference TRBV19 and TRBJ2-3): DGGITQSPKYLFRKEGQNVTLSCEQNLNHDAMYWYRQDPGQGLRLIYYSQIVNDFQKGDIAEGYSVSREKKESFPLTVTSAQKNPTAFYLCASSIGPGDTQYFGPGTRLTVL.

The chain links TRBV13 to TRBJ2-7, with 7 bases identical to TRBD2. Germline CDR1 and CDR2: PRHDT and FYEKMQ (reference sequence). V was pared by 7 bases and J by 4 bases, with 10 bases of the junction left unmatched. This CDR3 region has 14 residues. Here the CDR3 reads CASTLSGQEYEQYF. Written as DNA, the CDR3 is TGTGCCAGCACCCTTAGCGGGCAAGAATACGAGCAGTACTTC.